The sequence of this TCR beta chain was determined in a study of early T cells in non-severe SARS-CoV-2 infection. Background on the study: Chains were not paired, and sequencing was done on bulk RNA from unsorted whole blood.

The study, taken as a whole, reports: Missing private and CD4 specificities, VDJdb matching favored anti-spike CD8 responses.

The protocol attached unique molecular identifiers to individual cDNA molecules. A single record per CDR3 protein comes from TCRdb applying MiXCR to the 5' RACE reads. The sample has about 72,000 distinct CDR3 sequences, approximately 9% seen once. About this clonotype itself: Its antigen remains unknown.

Trimming pared 5 bases from V and 8 bases from J, leaving 23 bases between. This CDR3 is 15 amino acids long. Germline loops: CDR1 SGHRS, CDR2 YFSETQ. This receptor was taken from an adult who was a healthcare worker with PCR-confirmed SARS-CoV-2 infection or an uninfected control (not recorded which). Sequenced: whole blood. The chain combines TRBV5-1 with TRBJ2-7; D not resolved. CDR3 region: CASRPILTDGPQQYF. The CDR3 DNA reads TGCGCCAGCAGACCCATTTTGACGGACGGTCCCCAGCAGTACTTC. The full variable domain, with the rest looked up from reference TRBV5-1 and TRBJ2-7, is KAGVTQTPRYLIKTRGQQVTLSCSPISGHRSVSWYQQTPGQGLQFLFEYFSETQRNKGNFPGRFSGRQFSNSRSEMNVSTLELGDSALYLCASRPILTDGPQQYFGPGTRLTVT.